This T cell receptor beta chain was recovered during a study of T cells after yellow fever vaccination. Study background: Libraries from low-cell-number fractions were prepared with the SMART-Seq v4 Ultra Low Input RNA kit.

TCRdb called the 5' RACE reads again in MiXCR, with one record for every CDR3 protein. The table lists around 600,000 distinct CDR3 sequences, roughly an eighth of them singletons. The CDR3 is made up of 10 amino acids. Trimming pared 8 bases from V and 6 bases from J, leaving 6 bases between. Per the germline V gene, CDR1 is MNHEY and CDR2 is SVGEGT. The sequence was collected from a man between 25 and 39 years old who received the YFV17D yellow fever vaccine. J is TRBJ2-3 and V is TRBV6-2 or TRBV6-3, with D tentatively TRBD1 (5 bases). The source was PBMCs, collected on the day of the yellow fever booster vaccination. This CDR3 reads CASGHDTQYF. CDR3 DNA sequence: TGTGCCAGCGGACACGATACGCAGTATTTT.